This T cell receptor beta chain was identified in a study of metastatic and nonmetastatic thyroid tumors (dated by TCRdb to between 2020 and 2021). Some background on the complete study: Repertoires were compared across peripheral blood and tumor or nodule tissue samples from malignant and benign thyroid patients. The investigation overall reported the following: TCR beta diversity was reported as significantly higher in malignant tumors than in benign nodules, in both blood and tumor samples.

This clone was observed at least ten times. Its cognate antigen has yet to be identified. Per-base quality was not reported, and no clone a single base away is much larger than it. Before undergoing thyroid surgery, none of the patients had been given any kind of treatment. The study retrospectively analysed patient clinical samples collected from about 2012 to 2018 using T-cell receptor beta sequencing. There are 13 amino acids in the CDR3, from cysteine to phenylalanine inclusive. This entry keeps only the CDR3 DNA: 39 bases, framed from base 1. The germline V end is reduced by 4 bases and the J end by 7 bases; junction bases left unmatched: 6. According to the germline V gene, CDR1 reads SQVTM and CDR2 reads ANQGSEA. The method behind the library was PCR. TCRdb lists the instrument as Illumina HiSeq 4000. High-throughput sequencing was used to profile the TCR beta-chain CDR3 region of every patient. The authors processed their data as follows. CDR3 differences across clinicopathological groups were used to build a classifier for discriminating distant-metastatic papillary thyroid cancer patients. The Shannon index was used to measure repertoire diversity, and the Morisita-Horn index was used to measure how similar tumor and blood repertoires were. The public reads were reanalyzed by TCRdb: fastp trimming at Q25, MiXCR alignment, in-frame beta chains only. The authors' filters were not applied to this entry. Within this sample are about 38,000 clones, with about 45% of them counted one time only. The ten biggest clones cover roughly a quarter of the sample.

The source material was tumor tissue. The chain joins TRBV29-1 to TRBJ1-4; the junction holds 7 bases that match TRBD1. The receptor was derived from a male donor with papillary thyroid cancer or a benign thyroid nodule (not recorded which). Some clones in this sample may be carry-over from other donors' samples. In nucleotides, the sequence is TGCAGCGTTGGGGGACAGTTGGGTGAAAAACTGTTTTTT. This yields the protein CSVGGQLGEKLFF.